The rows below give T cell receptor beta chains drawn from one sample of a study of radiotherapy plus CTLA-4 blockade in lung cancer. TCRdb's table, derived via immunoSEQ multiplex PCR, lists solely in-frame clones and lacks some. The data hold tens of thousands of clones, with about four fifths observed a single time. The sequences come from peripheral blood, collected from a patient treated with radiotherapy plus ipilimumab. These receptors all come from a human donor with non-small cell lung cancer who had stable disease on radiotherapy plus ipilimumab. The conserved cysteine and the conserved F or W are not part of the CDR3 here. Each record gives: V gene, CDR3 protein.

V: TRBV18; CDR3: ASSPIAGEETQY
V: TRBV9; CDR3: ASSVRGGQQRLDTQY
V: TRBV7-6; CDR3: ASSLGGTGGGEQY
V: TRBV7-8; CDR3: ASSLAAGTGTSSYNSPLH
V: TRBV27; CDR3: ASYRVQGHEQY
V: TRBV9; CDR3: ASSVDQGANGELF
V: TRBV19; CDR3: ASSVASGVYEQF
V: TRBV6-5; CDR3: ATHPGQGTGGYT
V: TRBV2; CDR3: ASIQTLGLNTGELF
V: TRBV9; CDR3: ASSLREGGFGTF
V: TRBV6-6; CDR3: ASKGGTGVNSPLH
V: TRBV14; CDR3: ASSPTGLEQY
V: TRBV6-5; CDR3: ASSRETDTEAF
V: TRBV18; CDR3: ASSPGWVNTEAF
V: TRBV7-6; CDR3: ASSLGAGSYEQY
V: TRBV6-1; CDR3: ASSEVGRRWGLPKNIQY
V: TRBV28; CDR3: ASTTGTGRHTEAF
V: TRBV5-1; CDR3: ASSFGSATNEKLF
V: TRBV6-5; CDR3: ASSSGEGISYEQY
V: TRBV5-1; CDR3: ASSLGTGGQETQY
V: TRBV7-6; CDR3: ASSLVLPHYTDTQY
V: TRBV29-1; CDR3: SVDHRLGSYNEQF
V: TRBV29-1; CDR3: SVRRGGTSGSLPQWTQY
V: TRBV5-1; CDR3: ASSLRQGGQNTEAF
V: TRBV25-1; CDR3: ASGQDGGSEKLF
V: TRBV9; CDR3: ASSIQAGQTTDTQY
V: TRBV7-2; CDR3: ASSPGISNQPQH
V: TRBV18; CDR3: ASSPQDQETQY
V: TRBV6-5; CDR3: ASSPLAGGGREQF
V: TRBV5-1; CDR3: ASSPVGPRNYGYT
V: TRBV4-2; CDR3: ASSQEWTGGGTDTQY
V: TRBV28; CDR3: ASSKPPDRGLTDTQY
V: TRBV5-1; CDR3: ASSWGHSNSYEQY
V: TRBV7-9; CDR3: ASSSPTGREETQY
V: TRBV29-1; CDR3: SVEGHRAGNTIY
V: TRBV28; CDR3: ASSYIVSYNEQF
V: TRBV27; CDR3: ASSHDRGFGTQY
V: TRBV10-2; CDR3: ASSEGSGQGVPQF
V: TRBV28; CDR3: ASSFYRDSNQPQH
V: TRBV5-1; CDR3: ASSTDRVTRGYT
V: TRBV7-9; CDR3: ASSEKTGNTEAF